The rows below give T cell receptor beta chains drawn from one sample of a study of T-cell memory formation after mild COVID-19. TCRdb independently ran MiXCR on the 5' RACE reads; one entry per CDR3 protein. Of around 200,000 distinct CDR3 sequences listed, about 10% are singletons. Sequenced material: PBMCs or a T cell subset sorted from them (not recorded which). The receptors come from a man aged 18-30 years who had mild COVID-19 (a few samples of this study predate the infection). Cell type and time point are not known. The CDR3 runs from the conserved cysteine through the conserved F or W. Fields, in order: J gene, D gene, clone size, V gene, CDR3 protein, CDR3 DNA. A D gene is named only where the DNA matches it firmly. For some rows the clone size is stated as once, few or many, or as a class when expanded; others skip it.

>TRBJ2-3|TRBD1|few|TRBV5-1
CASSSRGTATDTQYF
TGCGCCAGCAGCTCCAGGGGGACAGCCACAGATACGCAGTATTTT
>TRBJ1-2|NA|NA|TRBV21-1
CASSKEELGRGYGYTF
TGTGCCAGCAGCAAAGAGGAGTTGGGCAGGGGCTATGGCTACACCTTC
>TRBJ2-7|NA|NA|TRBV6-5
CASSYRQTQYF
TGTGCCAGCAGTTACCGGCAGACACAGTACTTC
>TRBJ1-4|NA|NA|TRBV7-8
CARVHPDHNEKLFF
TGTGCCAGGGTACATCCGGATCATAATGAAAAACTGTTTTTT
>TRBJ1-2|NA|few|TRBV27
CASSYGAGGIYGYTF
TGTGCCAGCAGTTACGGGGCAGGCGGTATTTATGGCTACACCTTC
>TRBJ2-5|NA|NA|TRBV3-1
CASSPAGGRTETQYF
TGTGCCAGCAGCCCAGCCGGGGGGCGAACCGAGACCCAGTACTTC
>TRBJ2-1|TRBD1|many|TRBV7-8
CASSSTGGAYNEQFF
TGTGCCAGCAGCTCGACAGGGGGAGCCTACAATGAGCAGTTCTTC
>TRBJ1-5|NA|many|TRBV6-2/TRBV6-3
CASSYTGYQPQHF
TGTGCCAGCAGTTACACAGGCTATCAGCCCCAGCATTTT
>TRBJ1-5|TRBD1|few|TRBV7-2
CASSFTGGIGNQPQHF
TGTGCCAGCAGCTTTACAGGGGGCATTGGCAATCAGCCCCAGCATTTT
>TRBJ2-5|NA|many|TRBV29-1
CSVGTSPRETQYF
TGCAGCGTTGGCACTAGCCCCCGTGAGACCCAGTACTTC
>TRBJ2-1|TRBD1|few|TRBV5-4
CASSLGNRGQGEQFF
TGTGCCAGCAGCTTGGGGAACAGGGGGCAGGGAGAGCAGTTCTTC
>TRBJ2-3|TRBD1|few|TRBV7-2
CASSFTGQGSSDTQYF
TGTGCCAGCAGCTTTACCGGACAGGGGAGTTCAGATACGCAGTATTTT
>TRBJ1-4|NA|few|TRBV12-3/TRBV12-4
CASSPGQVEKLFF
TGTGCCAGCAGTCCGGGGCAGGTCGAAAAACTGTTTTTT
>TRBJ2-5|TRBD2|few|TRBV7-2
CASSLEGGGRTETQYF
TGTGCCAGCAGCTTAGAGGGCGGGGGACGGACGGAGACCCAGTACTTC
>TRBJ1-6|TRBD1|NA|TRBV11-2
CASSSDRAIGNSPLHF
TGTGCCAGCAGCTCCGACAGGGCGATAGGGAATTCACCCCTCCACTTT
>TRBJ2-3|TRBD2|NA|TRBV27
CASSSPLRSGGNLHTQYF
TGTGCCAGCAGTTCCCCCCTCCGTAGCGGGGGGAATCTACATACGCAGTATTTT
>TRBJ1-2|TRBD1|few|TRBV7-2
CASSDRVLRGYGYTF
TGTGCCAGCAGCGACAGGGTTTTGAGGGGTTATGGCTACACCTTC
>TRBJ2-2|TRBD2|few|TRBV5-1
CASSLGSGDLGELFF
TGCGCCAGCAGCTTGGGCAGCGGGGATCTCGGGGAGCTGTTTTTT